A single sample gave rise to the 10 T cell receptor beta chains below, sequenced in a study of OX40 agonist ivuxolimab in advanced cancers. The data were produced by immunoSEQ multiplex PCR, yet TCRdb's version contains in-frame clones alone and is incomplete. The repertoire consists of about 55,000 clones, with approximately 84% occurring once and the leading ten covering approximately 13%. The sample here was CD4+ or CD8+ T cells sorted from blood, taken in a trial of the OX40 agonist ivuxolimab. These receptors were collected from an adult with an advanced solid tumor such as melanoma, head and neck, liver or kidney cancer.

This clone was detected a few times. The chain has TRBV21-1 and TRBJ2-2. TRBV21-1 is assigned pseudogene status. CDR3 length: 13 amino acids. CDR3 residues: CASSKGHTGELFF. The CDR3 DNA is TGTGCCAGCAGCAAGGGACACACCGGGGAGCTGTTTTTT.

The rearrangement uses TRBV18 and TRBJ2-7, with D possibly TRBD2 on 6 matching bases. CDR3 length equals 14 residues. V lost 0 bases and J 7 bases, leaving 13 bases between the germline ends. The germline V gene has CDR1 KGHSH and CDR2 LQKENI. CDR3 sequence (DNA): TGTGCCAGCTCACCACCGGGGGGAGTGGGTGAGCAGTACTTC. It specifies CASSPPGGVGEQYF.

This chain uses TRBV18 with TRBJ2-7; TRBD2 agrees at 8 bases. Trimming at V came to 3 bases and at J to 8 bases, leaving 12 bases not matched to a gene. The CDR3 is made up of 15 amino acids. In germline, CDR1 is KGHSH, CDR2 LQKENI. CDR3 nucleotide sequence: TGTGCCAGCTCACCTCCGGGAGGGGAGGGCCTGAAGCAGTACTTC. Encoded protein: CASSPPGGEGLKQYF.

This chain joins TRBV5-1 and TRBJ1-1; D is uncertain. V shed 2 bases and J shed 2 bases, with 10 bases lying between them. CDR1 and CDR2 from the germline V gene are SGHRS and YFSETQ. This CDR3 is 14 amino acids long. CDR3 nucleotides: TGCGCCAGCAGCTTTCAGGCTCCCAACACTGAAGCTTTCTTT. This gives the protein CASSFQAPNTEAFF.

Here the CDR3 reads CASSPLISPLHF. The CDR3 DNA sequence: TGTGCCAGCAGCCCTCTTATCTCACCCCTCCACTTT. The chain combines TRBV28 with TRBJ1-6, with no clear D. Germline CDR1 is MDHEN and CDR2 is SYDVKM. The CDR3 loop spans 12 amino acids. V gave up 6 bases and J gave up 10 bases, with 10 bases separating them.

The chain employs TRBV14 and TRBJ2-7; 7 bases fit TRBD2. The V gene's germline CDR1 is SGHDN and CDR2 FVKESK. Trimming removed 2 bases from V and 0 bases from J; junction bases left unmatched: 4. This CDR3 spans 15 amino acids. The CDR3 region has the DNA TGTGCCAGCAGCCAACCGGGACTAAGCTCCTACGAGCAGTACTTC. Its protein product is CASSQPGLSSYEQYF.

The chain recombines TRBV6-5 with TRBJ2-5, with unresolved D. Germline CDR1 is MNHEY and CDR2 is SVGAGI. Trimming stripped 10 bases from V and 1 base from J, with 10 bases between. The CDR3 is 12 residues long. The CDR3 loop is CATRAPQETQYF. The CDR3 coding sequence is TGTGCCACAAGAGCCCCCCAAGAGACCCAGTACTTC.

The V call is TRBV12-2, the J call TRBJ2-7. TRBV12-2 is a pseudogene segment. This CDR3 contains 16 residues. CDR3 protein: CASRFRFWDRTYEQYF. The CDR3 region has the DNA TGTGCAAGTCGCTTTCGATTCTGGGACCGAACCTACGAGCAGTACTTC.

The chain combines TRBV28 with TRBJ2-7; D not certain. CDR1 and CDR2 from the germline V gene are MDHEN and SYDVKM. The CDR3 length is 11 residues. The V and J ends lost 4 bases and 0 bases respectively, with 1 base between them. CDR3 DNA: TGTGCCAGCAGTTCCTCCTACGAGCAGTACTTC. Its protein is CASSSSYEQYF.

DNA of the CDR3: TGCGCCAGCAGCTTTGAAAGGCCGAACACTGAAGCTTTCTTT. Its protein product is CASSFERPNTEAFF. This chain joins TRBV5-1 and TRBJ1-1; D remains ambiguous. Germline V gene data show CDR1 as SGHRS and CDR2 as YFSETQ. V gave up 2 bases and J gave up 1 base, with 9 bases separating them. The CDR3 totals 14 residues.